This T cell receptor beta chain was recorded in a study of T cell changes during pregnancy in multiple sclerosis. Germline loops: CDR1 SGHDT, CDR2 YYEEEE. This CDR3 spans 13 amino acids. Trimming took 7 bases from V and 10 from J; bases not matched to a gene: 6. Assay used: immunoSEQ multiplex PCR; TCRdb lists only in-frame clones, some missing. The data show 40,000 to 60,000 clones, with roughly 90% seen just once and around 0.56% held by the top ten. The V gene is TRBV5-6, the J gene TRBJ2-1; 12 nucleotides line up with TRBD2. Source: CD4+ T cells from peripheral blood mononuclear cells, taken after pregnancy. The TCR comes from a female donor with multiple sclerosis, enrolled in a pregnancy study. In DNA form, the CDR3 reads TGTGCCAGCGCGGGACTAGCGGGCCTAGAGCAGTTCTTC. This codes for CASAGLAGLEQFF.